The clone carrying this T cell receptor beta chain was found a few times. Antigen specificity is unknown. The entry originates in a study of T-cell memory formation after mild COVID-19. Findings and limits, study-wide: Memory cells collected pre-infection included some clones that later responded, suggesting cross-reactive memory joined. The CD4+ clones that contracted clustered mainly within CM and EM, and the CD8+ clones concentrated in EMRA.

5'RACE with constant-segment primers built TCRalpha and TCRbeta cDNA libraries with UMIs. Via MiXCR, TCRdb re-called the 5' RACE reads, giving one row per CDR3 protein. The sample records about 610,000 distinct CDR3 sequences, about 18% being singletons. The CDR3 spans 14 residues. Trimming removed 6 bases at V and 0 bases at J, with 11 bases between. Sequencing was done on a sample of PBMCs or a T cell subset sorted from them (not recorded which). The TCR comes from an adult woman who had mild COVID-19 (a few samples of this study predate the infection). Cell type and time point are not known. This chain joins TRBV12-3 or TRBV12-4 and TRBJ1-1; TRBD1 might be the D (6 bases). In DNA form, the CDR3 reads TGTGCCAGCAGACTGACAGGCGTGAACACTGAAGCTTTCTTT. Translated, it gives CASRLTGVNTEAFF.